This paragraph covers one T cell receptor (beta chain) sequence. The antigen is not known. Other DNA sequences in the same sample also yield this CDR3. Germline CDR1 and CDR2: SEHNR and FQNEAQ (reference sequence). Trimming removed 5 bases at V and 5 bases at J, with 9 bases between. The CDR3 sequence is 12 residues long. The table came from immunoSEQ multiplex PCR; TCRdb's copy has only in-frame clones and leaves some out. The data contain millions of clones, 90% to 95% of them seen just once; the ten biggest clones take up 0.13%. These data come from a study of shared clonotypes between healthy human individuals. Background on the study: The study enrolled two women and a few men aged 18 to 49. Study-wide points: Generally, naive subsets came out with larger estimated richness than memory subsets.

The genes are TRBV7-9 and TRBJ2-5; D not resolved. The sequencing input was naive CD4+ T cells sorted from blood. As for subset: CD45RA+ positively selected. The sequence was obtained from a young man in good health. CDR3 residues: CASSPGRETQYF. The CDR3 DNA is TGTGCCAGCAGCCCTGGTAGGGAGACCCAGTACTTC.